Given below is one T cell receptor beta chain in context. The antigen is not known. Repertoires were generated with immunoSEQ multiplex PCR, while TCRdb's copy carries only in-frame clones and drops some. The top ten clones hold approximately 10% of a sample with under 200,000 clones, about 88% of them seen once. These data originate in a study of radiation and T cells in renal cell carcinoma. Study findings and constraints: Pretreatment tumor biopsies were lacking, so baseline clonotypes are unknown.

The ends were cut back, 3 bases at V and 10 bases at J, with 18 bases in the middle. Germline loops: CDR1 MNHEY, CDR2 SMNVEV (reference sequence). The CDR3 is 15 amino acids. Time point here: blood 4 weeks post-SBRT, at nephrectomy. Treatment of the sample: 15 Gy SBRT to primary tumor, nephrectomy 4 weeks later. Clear cell pathology was present in this patient's renal cell carcinoma. The sample was blood, taken from a patient whose treatment included radiotherapy and nephrectomy. The chain recombines TRBV27 with TRBJ1-4; D may be TRBD1 (6 bases). This receptor was obtained from a woman between 50 and 59 years old with renal cell carcinoma. The CDR3 region has the DNA TGTGCCAGCAGTTTGACGAGGACAGACTCCCGAAAACTGTTTTTT. This encodes CASSLTRTDSRKLFF.